This T cell receptor beta chain comes out of a study of beta chain features in type 1 diabetes. Study at large: What patients shared with healthy donors was a similar profile of age, gender and cell yields. Notes on the study in general: Moderate yet significant TCRB CDR3 shortening was seen in Type 1 diabetes patients in all four CD4+ subsets. The study found that naive, central memory and Treg TCRB repertoires appeared more similar in patients than in healthy donors.

A note on this clone: Its antigen is unknown.

One heparinised blood draw averaging roughly 100 mL was given by each donor. Stem cell-like memory, regulatory, central memory and naive CD4+ cells were sorted via CD45RO/CCR7/CD25/CD127/CD95/CD27. Germline CDR1 LNHNV, CDR2 YYDKDF (reference sequence). CDR3 size: 16 residues. Trimming left V 0 bases short and J 2 bases short, with 13 bases between. Isolated RNA was reverse transcribed in full, so expressed TCRB transcripts were sequenced. Profiling relied on immunoSEQ multiplex PCR, and the TCRdb table lists in-frame clones only, not all of them. There are a few hundred thousand clones in the sample; roughly 25% occur only once, and around 0.011% lies in the top ten.

Sequenced: naive CD4+ T cells from blood. The V call is TRBV15, the J call TRBJ1-2; no clear D. The TCR was taken from a woman in her twenties or thirties with type 1 diabetes. The CDR3 region is CATSRDFSARNYGYTF. The DNA for the CDR3 is TGTGCCACCAGCAGAGACTTCTCCGCCAGGAACTATGGCTACACCTTC.